This T cell receptor beta chain appears in the sequencing data of a study of metastatic and nonmetastatic thyroid tumors. Study background: It was across blood and tumor or nodule tissue from malignant and benign thyroid patients that repertoires were compared.

Using MiXCR, TCRdb reanalyzed the PCR reads. The table has approximately 13,000 clones, 23% seen once. This clone was counted at least ten times. Germline V gene lookup returns CDR1 SGDLS and CDR2 YYNGEE. Trimming took 0 bases from V and 4 from J, leaving 10 bases between them. The CDR3 is 14 amino acids. Thyroid surgery had not been preceded by any treatment in any patient. This chain joins TRBV9 and TRBJ2-5, with D hard to call. This TCR derives from a female donor with papillary thyroid cancer or a benign thyroid nodule (not recorded which). Some clones in this sample may be carry-over from other donors' samples. The sample taken for sequencing was blood. The CDR3 nucleotides read TGTGCCAGCAGCGTAGACGGGCGCCCAGAGACCCAGTACTTC. Its protein product is CASSVDGRPETQYF.